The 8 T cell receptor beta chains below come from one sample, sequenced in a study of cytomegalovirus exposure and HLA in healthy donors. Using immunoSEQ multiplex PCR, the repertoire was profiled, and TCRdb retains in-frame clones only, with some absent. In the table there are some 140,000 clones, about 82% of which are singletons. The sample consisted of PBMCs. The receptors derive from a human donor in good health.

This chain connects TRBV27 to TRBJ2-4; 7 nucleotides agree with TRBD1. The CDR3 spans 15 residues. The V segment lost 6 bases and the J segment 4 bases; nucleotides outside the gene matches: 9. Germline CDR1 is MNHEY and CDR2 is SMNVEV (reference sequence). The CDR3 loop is CASRKHRGGKNIQYF. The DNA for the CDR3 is TGTGCCAGCAGGAAACACAGGGGCGGGAAAAACATTCAGTACTTC.

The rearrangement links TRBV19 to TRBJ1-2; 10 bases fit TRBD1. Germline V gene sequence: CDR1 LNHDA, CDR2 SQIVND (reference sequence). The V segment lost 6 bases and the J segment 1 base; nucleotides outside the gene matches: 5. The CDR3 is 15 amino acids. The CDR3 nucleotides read TGTGCCAGTAGGAAGGGACAGGGGAATAACTATGGCTACACCTTC. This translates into CASRKGQGNNYGYTF.

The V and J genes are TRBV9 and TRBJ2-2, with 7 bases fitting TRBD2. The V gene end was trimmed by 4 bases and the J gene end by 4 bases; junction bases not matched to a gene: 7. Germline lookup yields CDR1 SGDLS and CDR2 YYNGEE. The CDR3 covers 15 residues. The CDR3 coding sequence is TGTGCCAGCAGCCTAGGCGGGGGTTTCACCGGGGAGCTGTTTTTT. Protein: CASSLGGGFTGELFF.

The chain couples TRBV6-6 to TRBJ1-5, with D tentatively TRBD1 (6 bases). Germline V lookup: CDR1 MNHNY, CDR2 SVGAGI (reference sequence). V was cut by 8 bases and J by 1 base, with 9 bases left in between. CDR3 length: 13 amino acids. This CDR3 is CASYRASNQPQHF. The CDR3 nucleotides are TGTGCCAGCTACAGGGCAAGCAATCAGCCCCAGCATTTT.

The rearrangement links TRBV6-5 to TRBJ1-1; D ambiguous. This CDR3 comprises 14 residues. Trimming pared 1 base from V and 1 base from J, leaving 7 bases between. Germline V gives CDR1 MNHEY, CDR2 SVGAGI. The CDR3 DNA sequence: TGTGCCAGCAGTTACTTATCGGGGAACACTGAAGCTTTCTTT. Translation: CASSYLSGNTEAFF.

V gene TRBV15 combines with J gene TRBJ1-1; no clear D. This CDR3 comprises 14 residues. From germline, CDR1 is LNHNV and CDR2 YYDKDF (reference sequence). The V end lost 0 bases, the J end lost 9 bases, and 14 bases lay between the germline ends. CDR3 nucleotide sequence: TGTGCCACCAGCAGAGATGCGCCCCATTTTAAAGCTTTCTTT. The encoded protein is CATSRDAPHFKAFF.

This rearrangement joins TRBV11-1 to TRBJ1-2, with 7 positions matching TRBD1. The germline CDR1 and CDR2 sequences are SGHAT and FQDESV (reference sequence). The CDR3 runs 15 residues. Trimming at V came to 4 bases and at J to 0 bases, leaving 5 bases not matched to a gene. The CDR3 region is CASSSPGQTNYGYTF. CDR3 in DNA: TGTGCCAGCAGCTCCCCGGGACAGACTAACTATGGCTACACCTTC.

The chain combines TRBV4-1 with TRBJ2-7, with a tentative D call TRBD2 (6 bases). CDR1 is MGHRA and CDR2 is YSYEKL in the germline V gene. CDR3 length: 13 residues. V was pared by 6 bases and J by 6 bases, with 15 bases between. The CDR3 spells CASSFLGSSEQYF. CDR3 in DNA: TGCGCCAGCAGTTTCCTCGGGAGTTCCGAGCAGTACTTC.